This TCR beta chain was recovered during a study of Ad26.COV2.S vaccination and SARS-CoV-2 variants (dated by TCRdb to 2020 to 2023). Study-level background: Vaccine-arm donors were drawn from COV1001, a multicentre, randomized, double-blind, placebo-controlled phase I-IIa trial of Ad26.COV2.S in healthy adults. Blinding of investigators to trial group allocation was maintained during experiments and outcome assessment. Trial participants were randomized into five groups of five: low-dose or high-dose Ad26.COV2.S given once or twice, or placebo on both occasions. Sequencing of the TCRbeta repertoire served to evaluate the specificity and breadth of SARS-CoV-2-reactive T cell receptors following Ad26.COV2.S vaccination. Ad26.COV2.S was given intramuscularly at 5x10^10 or 1x10^11 viral particles, as a single shot or as two shots 56 days apart. The TCR-sequenced set comprised approximately 32 samples: around 20 Ad26.COV2.S vaccine recipients, 5 placebo recipients and 8 SARS-CoV-2 convalescent individuals. Summary of the overall study and its limitations: After vaccination, substantial breadth of spike-specific CD8+ and CD4+ T cell responses was reported. Compared with placebo recipients, Ad26.COV2.S recipients showed higher spike-specific TCR breadth (P = 0.0014). According to the authors, total T cell responses may have been underestimated by the TCR breadth and depth analyses. Vaccine and placebo recipients had comparable non-spike TCR breadth, which fits with the vaccine containing only spike. The study was not powered for comparison of responses between vaccine doses or regimens.

The label giving this sample's treatment or condition can be read as: around 19 received Ad26.COV2.S at low or high dose, single or two shots; a few received placebo; per-sample allocation not given. For vaccine and placebo recipients, repertoires were sequenced using samples collected on day 63 after the first injection. Between 29 July and 7 August 2020, Cohort 1b enrolled 25 adults aged 18-55 years at one site in Boston, USA. Ad26.COV2.S consisted of a replication-incompetent adenovirus type 26 vector by which a prefusion-stabilized SARS-CoV-2 spike protein from the original Wuhan strain was expressed. TCRbeta CDR3 regions were sequenced with the immunoSEQ Assay. After extraction, genomic DNA underwent amplification by bias-controlled multiplex PCR, followed by high-throughput sequencing. The authors' analysis ran thus. Collapsing and filtering of sequences were performed to quantify the absolute abundance of each unique TCRbeta CDR3 region. T cell fraction was estimated by normalizing TCRbeta template counts to usable DNA, with usable DNA measured through amplification of reference genes found in all nucleated cells. Repertoire TCRs were annotated as SARS-CoV-2-specific when V gene, CDR3 amino acid sequence and J gene were exactly matched to a known reactive TCR set. The reference SARS-CoV-2 TCR set came from MIRA and was filtered for enrichment in COVID-19-positive ImmuneCODE repertoires, removing public or cross-reactive TCRs. Drawing on the MIRA antigens, annotated TCRs were analysed further at the level of specific ORF or position within ORF. Depth was the summed frequency of annotated unique rearrangements, while breadth was defined as annotated unique rearrangements over total unique productive rearrangements. Group comparisons of TCR breadth used two-sided Wilcoxon rank-sum tests. TCRdb obtained this table from immuneACCESS and retained in-frame rearrangements with V and J assigned. These tables miss some clones; where compared with another copy, unresolved V genes account for less than half of the shortfall, and the remainder is unexplained. V and J calls plus clone size are reproduced from that table; the DNA served to infer D and trimming. For this sample there are approximately 480,000 clones; roughly 85% appear just once. In total, the top ten clones hold over 10% of the sample.

The CDR3 runs 15 residues from the cysteine to the phenylalanine. Of all the DNA, just the CDR3 is kept, 45 bases in frame from base 1. According to the germline V gene, CDR1 reads MNHEY and CDR2 reads SVGAGI. Here V drops 7 bases and J drops 8 bases, and the junction holds 11 bases not matched to any gene. As for this clone: The antigen it binds to is not known. No base-level quality is on record; no much larger clone is a single base apart.

The sequence links TRBV6-5 to TRBJ2-1, with TRBD2 matching 10 junction bases. This specimen consisted of peripheral blood, obtained in a trial of Ad26.COV2.S vaccine versus placebo. This sequence was found in a person aged 18-60 years who received the Ad26.COV2.S COVID-19 vaccine or a placebo. The CDR3 reads CASIKFASGSYEQFF. Here is the DNA: TGTGCCAGCATCAAGTTTGCTAGCGGGAGTTATGAGCAGTTCTTC.